Listed here are 27 T cell receptor beta chains from one sample, sequenced in a study of T cells in Graves' hyperthyroidism and ophthalmopathy. The CDR3 regions of TCR beta were amplified from RNA transcripts. HTBI primers drove first-round RT-PCR of the TCR CDR3. TCRdb re-analysed the multiplex PCR reads in MiXCR, keeping a single row per CDR3 protein. The data show about 840,000 distinct CDR3 sequences, over 35% seen once. Material: blood. The receptors were sampled from a man younger than 35 with Graves' hyperthyroidism.

This clonotype was picked up a small number of times. The chain joins TRBV20-1 to TRBJ1-1; TRBD1 aligns across 7 bases. Germline V gene sequence: CDR1 DFQATT, CDR2 SNEGSKA (reference sequence). CDR3 length: 14 residues. V dropped 4 bases and J dropped 1; count of bases not matched to a gene: 6. The DNA of the CDR3 is TGCAGTGCTAAAGAAGGGGGCCCGAACACTGAAGCTTTCTTT. It codes for CSAKEGGPNTEAFF.

V gene TRBV5-6 combines with J gene TRBJ2-7; D perhaps matches TRBD1 (6 bases). CDR3 length: 16 residues. Deletions cut 5 bases from V and 1 base from J, with 19 bases between. Germline assignment: CDR1 SGHDT and CDR2 YYEEEE. The CDR3 reads CASRSLMDRGSYEQYF. The CDR3 DNA follows: TGTGCCAGCAGGTCCCTAATGGACAGAGGATCCTACGAGCAGTACTTC.

In this sample, this clonotype turned up many times. The rearrangement joins TRBV10-3 to TRBJ1-1; D uncertain. Germline CDR1 reads ENHRY; CDR2 reads SYGVKD. V dropped 10 bases and J dropped 5 bases, with 20 bases sitting between them. The length of the CDR3 is 14 residues. This chain's CDR3 is CATPTRRIETEAFF. The CDR3 coding sequence is TGTGCCACGCCTACTAGACGCATTGAGACTGAAGCTTTCTTT.

The V call is TRBV15, the J call TRBJ2-5, with 14 bases fitting TRBD2. V shed 2 bases and J 5 bases; nucleotides not matched to a gene: 10. The CDR3 spans 18 residues. Germline assignment: CDR1 LNHNV and CDR2 YYDKDF (reference sequence). CDR3 sequence reads: CATSRFSAGLAGDETQYF. CDR3 bases: TGTGCCACCAGCAGATTTTCTGCGGGACTAGCGGGAGATGAGACCCAGTACTTC.

Note on this clonotype: It may be a read error: a sequence one base away is much more abundant. The chain carries TRBV10-2 and TRBJ1-2, with D maybe TRBD1 (5 bases). The CDR3 contains 16 residues. Germline V gene data show CDR1 as WSHSY and CDR2 as SAAADI. The V gene lost 2 bases and the J gene lost 6 bases, with 19 bases spanning the gap. The CDR3 sequence is CASSEHLATGVDGYTF. The CDR3 bases are TGCGCCAGCAGTGAGCACCTCGCTACGGGGGTCGATGGCTACACCTTC.

This clonotype was recorded only once. For the CDR3, the DNA is TGCAGTGCTACTAGCGGAGAGACCCAGTACTTC. It translates to CSATSGETQYF. V and J are TRBV20-1 and TRBJ2-5; TRBD2 agrees at 7 bases. With 4 bases clipped from V and 4 bases from J, the junction kept 0 bases outside the gene matches. CDR3 length: 11 residues. CDR1 is DFQATT, CDR2 SNEGSKA, per germline (reference sequence).

About this clonotype: Possible read error: a much larger clone is one base away. The CDR3 reads CASSLVRGSETEAFF. The CDR3, as DNA: TGTGCCAGCAGCTTAGTGAGGGGATCGGAAACTGAAGCTTTCTTT. This chain links TRBV11-1 with TRBJ1-1; TRBD1 is a possible D gene (5 bases). The V end was cut by 1 base, the J end by 5 bases, with 14 bases between. The CDR3 runs to 15 residues. The germline V gene encodes CDR1 SGHAT and CDR2 FQDESV (reference sequence).

This clonotype was counted many times. The J gene is TRBJ1-3, the V gene TRBV7-2; no firm D call. V dropped 2 bases and J dropped 0 bases, with 8 bases sitting between them. The CDR3 has 15 amino acids. CDR1 is SGHTA, CDR2 FQGNSA, per germline. CDR3 sequence: CASSLRATSGNTIYF. The DNA for the CDR3 is TGTGCCAGCAGCTTAAGGGCGACCTCTGGAAACACCATATATTTT. The full variable domain, completed using reference TRBV7-2 and TRBJ1-3, is GAGVSQSPSNKVTEKGKDVELRCDPISGHTALYWYRQSLGQGLEFLIYFQGNSAPDKSGLPSDRFSAERTGGSVSTLTIQRTQQEDSAVYLCASSLRATSGNTIYFGEGSWLTVV.

The V and J genes are TRBV5-1 and TRBJ1-4; D remains ambiguous. The germline V gene has CDR1 SGHRS and CDR2 YFSETQ. The CDR3 runs to 15 residues. The V end lost 0 bases, the J end lost 0 bases, and 6 bases lay between the germline ends. The CDR3 DNA reads TGCGCCAGCAGCTTGGAGGGAACAACTAATGAAAAACTGTTTTTT. This encodes CASSLEGTTNEKLFF.

This clonotype was seen just once. This chain connects TRBV10-3 to TRBJ2-7; D is perhaps TRBD1 or TRBD2 (7 bases each). The germline CDR1 and CDR2 sequences are ENHRY and SYGVKD. CDR3 length equals 14 residues. V lost 8 bases and J 2 bases, leaving 16 bases between the germline ends. The CDR3 DNA follows: TGTGCCATCGGAGCGGGACAGAAGCCCTACGAGCAGTACTTC. It encodes CAIGAGQKPYEQYF.

This clonotype was seen at least ten times. The chain carries TRBV10-1 and TRBJ2-7, with TRBD1 identical over 8 bases. Germline V lookup: CDR1 WNHNN, CDR2 SYGVQD (reference sequence). The CDR3 covers 14 residues. Losses at the gene ends were 0 bases for V and 7 bases for J; bases not matched to a gene: 5. The CDR3 DNA sequence: TGCGCCAGCAGTGAGTCAAAGACAGGGGATGAGCAGTACTTC. Translation: CASSESKTGDEQYF.

The chain recombines TRBV10-3 with TRBJ1-2, with D tentatively TRBD1 (5 bases). Per germline, CDR1 ENHRY and CDR2 SYGVKD. Deletions cut 3 bases from V and 6 bases from J, with 14 bases between. This CDR3 has 14 residues. The CDR3 loop is CAISDRGSADGYTF. The CDR3 DNA is TGTGCCATCAGTGATCGGGGGTCCGCCGATGGCTACACCTTC.

Many counts were recorded for this clonotype. The chain has TRBV12-3 or TRBV12-4 and TRBJ1-2; D possibly corresponds to TRBD1 (6 bases). CDR3 length: 11 amino acids. The germline V and J ends were trimmed by 6 bases and 7 bases, with 9 bases remaining between them. Here the CDR3 reads CASSRGGGYTF. The CDR3, as DNA: TGTGCCAGCAGCAGGGGAGGTGGCTACACCTTC.

This clonotype has at least ten counts. V is TRBV29-1 and J is TRBJ1-4; D unclear. With 0 bases removed from V and 4 bases from J, the gap between germline ends came to 15 bases. CDR3 length: 16 residues. The germline gives CDR1 SQVTM, CDR2 ANQGSEA. In nucleotides, the CDR3 is TGCAGCGTTGAAGATGCCGGAGAAGGGTTTAATGAAAAACTGTTTTTT. Protein: CSVEDAGEGFNEKLFF.

This sequence joins TRBV7-9 and TRBJ2-6; a weak D match, TRBD1 (5 bases). The CDR3 loop spans 15 amino acids. Looked up from germline, CDR1 is SEHNR and CDR2 is FQNEAQ (reference sequence). V was shortened by 5 bases and J by 4 bases, with 12 bases between the two germline ends. The DNA for the CDR3 is TGTGCCAGCAGCCCTTGGGGCTCCGGGGCCAACGTCCTGACTTTC. Amino acid sequence: CASSPWGSGANVLTF.

This clonotype was detected a few times. V usage is TRBV12-3 or TRBV12-4 and J usage is TRBJ2-5; possibly TRBD1 for D (6 bases). The V end lost 7 bases, the J end lost 5 bases, and 20 bases lay between the germline ends. This CDR3 has 15 residues. This CDR3 reads CASTQSRVRGETQYF. For the CDR3, the DNA is TGTGCCAGCACCCAATCCAGGGTGAGGGGGGAGACCCAGTACTTC.

This clonotype has just a few counts. The chain links TRBV4-2 to TRBJ1-5, with D hard to call. V lost 5 bases and J 0 bases, leaving 11 bases between the germline ends. Per the germline V gene, CDR1 is LGHNA and CDR2 is YNFKEQ. This CDR3 has 15 amino acids. The CDR3 coding sequence is TGTGCCAGCAGCTCAAAAGGGTATAGCAATCAGCCCCAGCATTTT. It is translated as CASSSKGYSNQPQHF.

The chain is built from TRBV5-4 and TRBJ1-4; D is unresolved. Germline lookup yields CDR1 SGHNT and CDR2 YYREEE (reference sequence). The V end lost 1 base, the J end lost 6 bases, and 10 bases lay between the germline ends. CDR3 length: 14 residues. CDR3 loop: CASSLRPAYEKLFF. The CDR3 DNA follows: TGTGCCAGCAGCTTGCGGCCCGCTTATGAAAAACTGTTTTTT.

This clonotype was detected ten times or more. V is TRBV19 and J is TRBJ2-7, with D possibly matching TRBD1 (7 bases). Germline lookup yields CDR1 LNHDA and CDR2 SQIVND (reference sequence). The CDR3 covers 14 residues. V lost 2 bases and J 3 bases, leaving 11 bases between the germline ends. CDR3 DNA sequence: TGTGCCAGTAGTATATCAGGGGGGTACTACGAGCAGTACTTC. It encodes CASSISGGYYEQYF.

This clonotype appeared a few times. The J gene is TRBJ2-7, the V gene TRBV5-1; 8 nucleotides align to TRBD1. Germline-derived CDR1 and CDR2 are SGHRS and YFSETQ. CDR3 length equals 17 residues. J lost 1 base, V lost 0 bases, and 9 bases had no gene match. In nucleotides, the CDR3 is TGCGCCAGCAGCTTGGCGGCAGGGGGCGCCGGGTCCTACGAGCAGTACTTC. This gives the protein CASSLAAGGAGSYEQYF. The full variable domain, completed using reference TRBV5-1 and TRBJ2-7, is KAGVTQTPRYLIKTRGQQVTLSCSPISGHRSVSWYQQTPGQGLQFLFEYFSETQRNKGNFPGRFSGRQFSNSRSEMNVSTLELGDSALYLCASSLAAGGAGSYEQYFGPGTRLTVT.

The chain is built from TRBV20-1 and TRBJ1-2, with D tentatively TRBD1 (6 bases). V gave up 6 bases and J gave up 5 bases, with 19 bases separating them. Germline CDR1 is DFQATT and CDR2 is SNEGSKA (reference sequence). The CDR3 contains 14 residues. The CDR3 bases are TGCAGTGCCATCGACCGGACAGTGCGGTATGGCTACACCTTC. Amino acids: CSAIDRTVRYGYTF.

This clonotype has ten or more counts. The V gene is TRBV24-1, the J gene TRBJ1-5, with a weak D call TRBD1 (5 bases). The germline V gene encodes CDR1 KGHDR and CDR2 SFDVKD. CDR3 size: 15 residues. V shed 2 bases and J shed 7 bases, with 14 bases lying between them. CDR3 in amino acids: CATSDCFRVLQPQHF. For the CDR3, the DNA is TGTGCCACCAGTGATTGCTTCAGGGTTCTACAGCCCCAGCATTTT.

In its sample, this clonotype was seen many times. This chain joins TRBV10-3 and TRBJ2-7, with 11 bases lining up with TRBD2. Germline CDR1 reads ENHRY; CDR2 reads SYGVKD. The CDR3 sequence is 15 residues long. V lost 5 bases and J lost 3; bases outside the gene matches: 6. CDR3 region: CAISRSGGDFYEQYF. The CDR3 DNA follows: TGTGCCATCAGTCGTAGCGGGGGGGACTTCTACGAGCAGTACTTC.

This sequence joins TRBV19 and TRBJ1-5; TRBD1 might be the D (6 bases). V gave up 6 bases and J gave up 0 bases, with 18 bases separating them. The CDR3 extends over 17 amino acids. Germline-derived CDR1 and CDR2 are LNHDA and SQIVND (reference sequence). CDR3 coding DNA: TGTGCCAGTAGGCCGAGGGGGGGCGGGAATAGCAATCAGCCCCAGCATTTT. Translation gives CASRPRGGGNSNQPQHF.

This clonotype appeared a few times. One end of the junction is discordant with germline, which a read error may explain. This sequence joins TRBV10-3 and TRBJ2-5, with TRBD1 matching over 10 bases. The germline gives CDR1 ENHRY, CDR2 SYGVKD. The CDR3 runs to 15 residues. CDR3 sequence reads: CASSSRTGGKETQYF. CDR3 bases: TGTGCCAGCAGTTCGCGGACAGGGGGGAAAGAGACCCAGTACTTC.

The chain joins TRBV5-4 to TRBJ1-4; unclear D gene. V lost 1 base and J 0 bases, leaving 13 bases between the germline ends. This CDR3 comprises 17 residues. Germline loops: CDR1 SGHNT, CDR2 YYREEE (reference sequence). The CDR3 sequence: CASSLSPSTATNEKLFF. In nucleotides, the CDR3 is TGTGCCAGCAGCTTGTCTCCCAGTACTGCAACTAATGAAAAACTGTTTTTT.

The chain joins TRBV6-5 to TRBJ2-2; possibly TRBD2 for D (5 bases). The germline V gene has CDR1 MNHEY and CDR2 SVGAGI. Trimming cost V 6 bases and J 2 bases, with 10 bases left between them. The CDR3 consists of 14 residues. CDR3 coding DNA: TGTGCCAGCAGGTTTGAGGGAAACACCGGGGAGCTGTTTTTT. Its protein product is CASRFEGNTGELFF.